The source of this TCR beta chain is a study of immune characterization of retroperitoneal liposarcoma. Sample share makes this clonotype large (0.1 to 1%). Each CDR3 protein gets one entry after TCRdb re-called the PCR reads with MiXCR. The sample has 2,500 or so distinct CDR3 sequences, approximately 35% seen once. The J segment lost 8 bases and the V segment lost 0 bases, leaving 4 bases of the junction unmatched. Per the germline V gene, CDR1 is MNHNY and CDR2 is SVGAGI (reference sequence). The CDR3 spans 15 residues. The origin of this receptor is a male donor with retroperitoneal liposarcoma. The specimen sequenced was tumor tissue. The chain combines TRBV6-6 with TRBJ2-1; 10 nucleotides line up with TRBD2. Here the CDR3 reads CASSYSSGGAHEQFF. CDR3 in DNA: TGTGCCAGCAGTTACTCCAGCGGGGGGGCCCATGAGCAGTTCTTC.